What follows is one T cell receptor beta chain and its context. Its target is unknown. The V gene lost 0 bases and the J gene lost 8 bases, with 5 bases spanning the gap. CDR1 and CDR2 (germline): MNHEY, SVGEGT. The CDR3 length is 12 residues. The data derive from a study of T cell repertoires in cytomegalovirus infection. On the study more broadly: Recently identified HLA-C-restricted and well-studied HLA-B-restricted CMV epitopes were used. Shared public TCR beta signatures pointed to both CMV infection and a matching HLA type.

TCRdb redid the calling of the reads with MiXCR, one entry per CDR3 protein. The sample consists of about 220,000 distinct CDR3 sequences, about 40% of them appearing once. Sample: CD8+ T cells from cultured PBMCs, taken from culture after CMV antigen stimulation. This chain connects TRBV6-2 or TRBV6-3 to TRBJ2-1; D not resolved. The clonotype comes from a human donor in good health (CMV status not recorded). Some clones in this sample may be carry-over from other donors' samples. CDR3 sequence reads: CASSYSGYEQFF. CDR3 nucleotides: TGTGCCAGCAGTTACTCAGGGTATGAGCAGTTCTTC.